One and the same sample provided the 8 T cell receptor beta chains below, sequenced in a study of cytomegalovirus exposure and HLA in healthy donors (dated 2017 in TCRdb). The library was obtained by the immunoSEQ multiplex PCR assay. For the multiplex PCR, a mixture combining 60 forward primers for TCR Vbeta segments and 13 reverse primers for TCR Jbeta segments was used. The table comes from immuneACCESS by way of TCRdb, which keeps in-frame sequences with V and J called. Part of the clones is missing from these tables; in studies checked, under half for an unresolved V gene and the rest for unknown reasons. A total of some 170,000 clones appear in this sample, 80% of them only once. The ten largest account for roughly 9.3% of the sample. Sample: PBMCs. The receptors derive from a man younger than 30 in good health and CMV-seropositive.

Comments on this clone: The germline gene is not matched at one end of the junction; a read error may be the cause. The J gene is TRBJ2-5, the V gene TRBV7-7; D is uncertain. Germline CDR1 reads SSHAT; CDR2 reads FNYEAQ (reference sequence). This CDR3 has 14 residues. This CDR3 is CASSLLGGKETQYF. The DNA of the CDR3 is TGTGCTAGCAGCTTATTAGGCGGCAAAGAGACCCAGTACTTC.

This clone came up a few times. CDR3 in amino acids: CAITRQPRTGELFF. The CDR3 region has the DNA TGTGCCATCACGAGACAGCCGAGGACCGGGGAGCTGTTTTTT. V is TRBV6-1 and J is TRBJ2-2, with D possibly TRBD1 on 5 matching bases. Germline values: CDR1 MNHNS, CDR2 SASEGT. Trimming left V 10 bases short and J 5 bases short, with 17 bases between. This CDR3 has 14 residues.

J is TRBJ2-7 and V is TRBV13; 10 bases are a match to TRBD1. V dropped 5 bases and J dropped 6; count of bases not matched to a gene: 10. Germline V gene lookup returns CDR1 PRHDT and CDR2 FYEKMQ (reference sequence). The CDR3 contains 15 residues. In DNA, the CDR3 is TGTGCCAGCAGCATTGGGACAGGGGTCCGGGTCGAGCAGTACTTC. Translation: CASSIGTGVRVEQYF.

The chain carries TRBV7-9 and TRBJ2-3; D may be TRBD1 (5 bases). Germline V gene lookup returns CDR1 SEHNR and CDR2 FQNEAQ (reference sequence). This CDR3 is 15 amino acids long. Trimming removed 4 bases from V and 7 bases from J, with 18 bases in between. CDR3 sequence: CASSSSDQGEYTQYF. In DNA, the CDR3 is TGTGCCAGCAGCTCGAGCGATCAGGGTGAATATACGCAGTATTTT.

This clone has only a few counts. The CDR3 is CASSLNRGNYGYTF. For the CDR3, the DNA is TGCGCCAGCAGCTTGAACAGGGGGAACTATGGCTACACCTTC. The rearrangement uses TRBV5-1 and TRBJ1-2, with 8 bases aligning to TRBD1. V shed 1 base and J 2 bases; nucleotides not matched to a gene: 1. There are 14 residues in the CDR3. Germline CDR1 SGHRS, CDR2 YFSETQ.

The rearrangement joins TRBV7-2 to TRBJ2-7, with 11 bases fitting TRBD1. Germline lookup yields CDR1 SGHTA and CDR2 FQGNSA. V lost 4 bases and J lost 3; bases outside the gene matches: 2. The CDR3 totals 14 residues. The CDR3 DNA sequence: TGTGCCAGCAGCTCCGGGACAGGGGGCTACGAGCAGTACTTC. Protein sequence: CASSSGTGGYEQYF. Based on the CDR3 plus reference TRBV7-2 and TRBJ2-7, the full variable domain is GAGVSQSPSNKVTEKGKDVELRCDPISGHTALYWYRQSLGQGLEFLIYFQGNSAPDKSGLPSDRFSAERTGGSVSTLTIQRTQQEDSAVYLCASSSGTGGYEQYFGPGTRLTVT.

The CDR3 DNA is TGTGCCAGCAGCTTAAAACCGGGACAGGGGGCCGAGCAGTACTTC. Translation gives CASSLKPGQGAEQYF. The chain carries TRBV7-4 and TRBJ2-7, with 12 bases matching TRBD1. Germline CDR1 is SGHVT and CDR2 is SQSDAQ. The CDR3 loop spans 15 amino acids. With 2 bases clipped from V and 6 bases from J, the junction kept 5 bases outside the gene matches.

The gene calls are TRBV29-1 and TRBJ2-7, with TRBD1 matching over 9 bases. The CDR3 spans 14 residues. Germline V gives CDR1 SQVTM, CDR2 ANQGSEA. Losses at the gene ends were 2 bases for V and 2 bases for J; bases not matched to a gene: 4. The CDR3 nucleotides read TGCAGCGTTGAAATGGGGACAGGGCCCTACGAGCAGTACTTC. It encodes CSVEMGTGPYEQYF.